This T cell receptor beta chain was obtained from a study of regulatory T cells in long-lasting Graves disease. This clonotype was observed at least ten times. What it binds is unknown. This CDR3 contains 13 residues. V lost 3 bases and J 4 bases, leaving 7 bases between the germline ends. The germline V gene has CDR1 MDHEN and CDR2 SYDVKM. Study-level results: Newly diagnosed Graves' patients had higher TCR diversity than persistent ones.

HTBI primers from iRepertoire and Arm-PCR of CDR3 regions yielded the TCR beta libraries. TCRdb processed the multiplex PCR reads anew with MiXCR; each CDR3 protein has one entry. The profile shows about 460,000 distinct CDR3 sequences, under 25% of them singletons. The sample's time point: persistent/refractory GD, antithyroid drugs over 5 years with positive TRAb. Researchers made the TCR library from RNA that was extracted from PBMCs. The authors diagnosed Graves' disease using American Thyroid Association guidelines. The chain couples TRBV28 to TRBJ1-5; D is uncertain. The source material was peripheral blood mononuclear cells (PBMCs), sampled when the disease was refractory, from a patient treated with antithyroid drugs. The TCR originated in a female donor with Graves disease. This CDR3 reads CASSFGVNQPQHF. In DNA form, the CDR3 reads TGTGCCAGCAGTTTCGGGGTAAATCAGCCCCAGCATTTT.